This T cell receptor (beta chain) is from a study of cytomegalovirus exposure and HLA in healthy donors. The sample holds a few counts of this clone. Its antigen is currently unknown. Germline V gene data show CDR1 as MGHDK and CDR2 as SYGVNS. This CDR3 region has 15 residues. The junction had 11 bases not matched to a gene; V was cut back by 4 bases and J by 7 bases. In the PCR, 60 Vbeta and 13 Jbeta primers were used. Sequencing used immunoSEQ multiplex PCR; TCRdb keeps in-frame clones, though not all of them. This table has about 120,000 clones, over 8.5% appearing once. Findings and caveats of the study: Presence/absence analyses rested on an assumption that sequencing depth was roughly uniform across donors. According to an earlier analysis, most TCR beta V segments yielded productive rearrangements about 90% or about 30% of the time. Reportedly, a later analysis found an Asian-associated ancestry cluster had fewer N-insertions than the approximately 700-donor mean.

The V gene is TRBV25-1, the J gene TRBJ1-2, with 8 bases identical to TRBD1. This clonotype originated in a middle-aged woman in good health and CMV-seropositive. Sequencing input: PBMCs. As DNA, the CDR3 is TGTGCCAGCAGTGGAAAGGACAGGGAGGAGTCTGGCTACACCTTC. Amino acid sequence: CASSGKDREESGYTF.